This T cell receptor beta chain was observed in a study of blood T cells in healthy people across ages (dated by TCRdb to the mid-2010s). With regard to the full study: Template switching captured roughly one uniquely barcoded TCR beta cDNA molecule per two T cells in model experiments. To track age-related changes in TCR beta repertoire diversity, the study relied on deep sequencing normalized with unique cDNA molecular identifiers. Four age groups were formed from the donors: young (average about 16 years), middle-aged (just under 40), aged (62) and long-lived (82). To avoid experimental bias, donors of different ages were randomly spread across the sequencing lanes. The study analyzed two additional independent replicas of 1 million unique cDNA reads from the same blood draw for two donors, one aged 18 to 29 and one aged 80 or older.

As for this clonotype: The antigen it recognizes is unknown. No clone much larger than this one lies a single base away; base qualities are absent.

Libraries were constructed by 5' RACE. TCRdb lists the instrument as Illumina HiSeq 2500. A second PCR of about 6 to 11 cycles was performed with a sample-barcoded 5' primer and a J-beta primer mix. A unique molecular identifier was introduced onto each TCR beta cDNA molecule by a template-switch 5' adaptor carrying 12 random nucleotides. Each sample yielded at least 3 million CDR3-containing paired-end reads. All of the RNA was converted into first-strand cDNA using the Mint cDNA synthesis kit, with a TRBC-specific oligonucleotide serving as the primer. After uracil-DNA glycosylase treatment, a first 18-cycle PCR used universal primers M1SS and BC2_uni_R on all cDNA. The authors processed their data as follows. For normalization, 1 million high-quality reads were randomly selected from each sample, with every read carrying a distinct molecular identifier. Instead of being binned into consensus sequences, reads with shared molecular identifiers were discarded. MiTCR, set to a Q25 quality threshold and the strictest error-elimination algorithm, was used for CDR3 identification, clonotype clustering and error correction. A nonparametric unseen species model with Euler transformation was used to estimate lower-bound total TCR beta diversity. TCRdb redid the processing of the public reads, applying fastp at Q25 and MiXCR, and retained in-frame beta chains. All rows with the same CDR3 protein become a single entry with the most common DNA and genes. The V and J calls, along with clone size, are taken from TCRdb and not from the paper's own processing. Here the sample has 1.5 million to 2 million distinct CDR3 sequences; approximately 30% occur a single time. Of the sample, 7.7% is held by the ten largest clones.

The germline V gene gives CDR1 as MNHEY and CDR2 as SVGAGI. V lost 7 bases and J lost 8 bases; the stretch between them is 17 bases long. The cysteine opens and the phenylalanine closes a CDR3 of 13 amino acids. Only the CDR3 DNA stays, 39 bases, in frame from base 1. Study-wide findings and limitations: The CMV infection status of donors was not known, potentially confounding age-related changes in expanded clonotypes. Observed TCR beta diversity correlated strongly with the percentage of naive T cells measured by flow cytometry. Bulk unsorted PBMC profiling prevented conclusive comparison of naive and antigen-experienced compartments. Compared with the aged group, the long-lived group had more naive CD4+ T cells, fewer expanded clones and increased TCR diversity, suggesting age selection. Total diversity estimates from one million sequenced T cells were considered lower bounds and underestimates. As age increased, observed TCR beta diversity per million T cells dropped in a roughly linear way, and a significant reduction was already evident by age 40.

The donors were a few dozen Caucasian individuals from Russia, aged roughly 6 to 90 years, who were systemically healthy. Each donor gave 8 to 10 milliliters of peripheral blood, collected into EDTA-treated Vacutainer tubes. PBMCs were isolated by Ficoll-Paque density-gradient centrifugation, with at least 7 million obtained per sample. Total RNA was extracted from PBMCs with Trizol reagent, with at least 6 micrograms obtained per sample. For every donor, flow cytometry on a PBMC aliquot measured the percentage of naive CD45RAhigh/CD27high T cells. Sample: blood. The receptor was derived from a woman aged 30 to 39 in good health. This receptor chain uses TRBV6-5 and TRBJ1-2; TRBD1 might be the D gene, on 5 matching bases. The bases read TGTGCCAGCACCGGCAGGGCACGGGGAGGCTACACCTTC. Its translation is CASTGRARGGYTF.